A single sample gave rise to the 28 T cell receptor beta chains below, sequenced in a study of shared clonotypes between healthy human individuals. Profiled with immunoSEQ multiplex PCR; TCRdb holds only in-frame clones, not every one. The table has roughly 2,000,000 clones, around 93% seen once; the top ten hold about 1.7%. Cells designated naive CD8 were CD45RO-negative and were positively selected for CCR7, with terminally differentiated effector memory CD45RA+ cells excluded. The sample comprised naive CD8+ T cells from PBMCs. These receptors originate from a man between 18 and 29 years old in good health. Some clones in this sample may be carry-over from other donors' samples.

The V gene is TRBV9, the J gene TRBJ1-2; D gene unclear. V gave up 0 bases and J gave up 2 bases, with 8 bases separating them. The CDR3 has 14 residues. The germline V gene encodes CDR1 SGDLS and CDR2 YYNGEE. CDR3 residues: CASSVGAPNYGYTF. CDR3 DNA sequence: TGTGCCAGCAGCGTAGGAGCCCCGAACTATGGCTACACCTTC.

This clone occurred once. The V gene is TRBV7-9, the J gene TRBJ2-7; 11 bases agree with TRBD1. Germline assignment: CDR1 SEHNR and CDR2 FQNEAQ (reference sequence). Losses at the gene ends were 7 bases for V and 2 bases for J; bases not matched to a gene: 13. CDR3 size: 17 residues. In DNA, the CDR3 is TGTGCCAGCATACTAAATCCGGGACAGGGGGAGACCTACGAGCAGTACTTC. It specifies CASILNPGQGETYEQYF.

A note on this clone: This specimen includes other DNA sequences encoding the same CDR3. The chain uses TRBV7-9 and TRBJ1-1; 7 bases are a match to TRBD1. CDR3 size: 12 residues. Trimming removed 4 bases from V and 6 bases from J; junction bases left unmatched: 2. The V gene's germline CDR1 is SEHNR and CDR2 FQNEAQ (reference sequence). For the CDR3, the DNA is TGTGCCAGCAGCTACGGACAGGCTGAAGCTTTCTTT. It encodes CASSYGQAEAFF.

The chain couples TRBV7-6 to TRBJ2-7; D may be TRBD1 (5 bases). This CDR3 spans 16 amino acids. Germline loops: CDR1 SGHVS, CDR2 FNYEAQ. The ends were cut back, 5 bases at V and 0 bases at J, with 17 bases in the middle. The CDR3 coding sequence is TGTGCCAGCAGCCCCACCCCCCAGGGCGGCTCCTACGAGCAGTACTTC. Protein product: CASSPTPQGGSYEQYF.

Note on this clone: The sample contains more than one DNA sequence encoding this CDR3. The V and J genes are TRBV4-1 and TRBJ2-3; no clear D. The CDR3 is made up of 12 amino acids. Per germline, CDR1 MGHRA and CDR2 YSYEKL. Trimming shortened V by 0 bases and J by 3 bases, and 1 base separated the two germline ends. The CDR3 loop reads CASSQDTDTQYF. CDR3 coding DNA: TGCGCCAGCAGCCAAGATACAGATACGCAGTATTTT.

This clone was counted a single time. The V call is TRBV9, the J call TRBJ2-1, with D maybe TRBD1 (7 bases). Per germline, CDR1 SGDLS and CDR2 YYNGEE. The V gene lost 2 bases and the J gene lost 5 bases, with 14 bases spanning the gap. The CDR3 totals 15 residues. This CDR3 reads CASSVSGGGNNEQFF. The CDR3 DNA sequence: TGTGCCAGCAGCGTTAGCGGAGGGGGCAACAATGAGCAGTTCTTC.

The V and J genes are TRBV15 and TRBJ1-2; TRBD1 is a possible D gene (5 bases). The CDR3 runs to 16 residues. Germline V gene data show CDR1 as LNHNV and CDR2 as YYDKDF (reference sequence). V was pared by 0 bases and J by 4 bases, with 15 bases between. The CDR3 sequence: CATSRDRGRGSYGYTF. DNA for the CDR3: TGTGCCACCAGCAGAGATCGGGGAAGGGGCTCCTATGGCTACACCTTC. Drawing the rest from reference TRBV15 and TRBJ1-2, the complete variable domain is DAMVIQNPRYQVTQFGKPVTLSCSQTLNHNVMYWYQQKSSQAPKLLFHYYDKDFNNEADTPDNFQSRRPNTSFCFLDIRSPGLGDTAMYLCATSRDRGRGSYGYTFGSGTRLTVV.

This clone was picked up a small number of times. The chain is built from TRBV5-4 and TRBJ1-2, with 7 bases matching TRBD1. The V segment lost 3 bases and the J segment 3 bases; nucleotides outside the gene matches: 2. Germline loops: CDR1 SGHNT, CDR2 YYREEE (reference sequence). The CDR3 runs to 13 residues. The CDR3 DNA reads TGTGCCAGCAGCTGGGACAGAGACTATGGCTACACCTTC. This encodes CASSWDRDYGYTF. Full variable domain (outside the CDR3, taken from reference TRBV5-4 and TRBJ1-2): ETGVTQSPTHLIKTRGQQVTLRCSSQSGHNTVSWYQQALGQGPQFIFQYYREEENGRGNFPPRFSGLQFPNYSSELNVNALELDDSALYLCASSWDRDYGYTFGSGTRLTVV.

The chain combines TRBV4-1 with TRBJ2-7; D possibly corresponds to TRBD2 (5 bases). Germline V gives CDR1 MGHRA, CDR2 YSYEKL. The CDR3 runs 14 residues. Trimming left V 4 bases short and J 1 base short, with 11 bases between. CDR3 region: CASSPDPGSYEQYF. CDR3 nucleotide sequence: TGCGCCAGCAGCCCCGACCCGGGGTCCTACGAGCAGTACTTC.

This rearrangement joins TRBV29-1 to TRBJ1-2; D might be TRBD1 (6 bases). Germline V CDR1 and CDR2: SQVTM, ANQGSEA. The CDR3 contains 11 residues. The V end was cut by 5 bases, the J end by 7 bases, with 11 bases between. CDR3 sequence: CSVIQGSGYTF. The CDR3, as DNA: TGCAGCGTTATACAGGGCTCTGGCTACACCTTC.

V and J are TRBV19 and TRBJ1-2; TRBD1 aligns across 10 bases. After removal of 3 bases from V and 4 bases from J, the junction contained 2 bases not matched to a gene. Germline assignment: CDR1 LNHDA and CDR2 SQIVND (reference sequence). This CDR3 is 14 amino acids long. CDR3 DNA: TGTGCCAGTAGTATCGGGACAGGGGTCTATGGCTACACCTTC. This gives the protein CASSIGTGVYGYTF.

The V call is TRBV6-6, the J call TRBJ2-3; TRBD1 matches 7 bases. The CDR3 is 16 residues long. CDR1 and CDR2 (germline): MNHNY, SVGAGI (reference sequence). The junction had 10 bases not matched to a gene; V was cut back by 2 bases and J by 5 bases. CDR3 in amino acids: CASSYKTGIREDTQYF. DNA for the CDR3: TGTGCCAGCAGTTACAAGACAGGGATCCGTGAAGATACGCAGTATTTT.

As concerns this clone: One end of the junction does not line up with germline, which may come from a read error. CDR3 protein: CASSQDSSAGFTF. Here the CDR3 DNA reads TGTGCCAGCAGCCAAGATTCTTCAGCCGGGTTTACATTC. The chain couples TRBV4-2 to TRBJ2-7; D gene ambiguous. The germline CDR1 and CDR2 sequences are LGHNA and YNFKEQ. There are 13 residues in the CDR3.

This clone was counted a single time. The V and J genes are TRBV30 and TRBJ2-7; D tentatively reads TRBD1 or TRBD2 (5 bases each). The germline CDR1 and CDR2 sequences are GTSNPN and SVGIG (reference sequence). The CDR3 spans 12 residues. Trimming shortened V by 5 bases and J by 2 bases, and 10 bases separated the two germline ends. The CDR3 loop reads CAWAWGTYEQYF. The CDR3, as DNA: TGTGCCTGGGCTTGGGGGACCTACGAGCAGTACTTC.

Only one count was recorded for this clone. The rearrangement joins TRBV7-8 to TRBJ2-5; D is perhaps TRBD2 (5 bases). The germline V gene has CDR1 SGHVS and CDR2 FQNEAQ. V lost 1 base, J lost 5 bases, and 11 bases lay in between. This CDR3 has 14 residues. The CDR3 protein is CASSLVGSGETQYF. CDR3 bases: TGTGCCAGCAGCTTAGTAGGTTCGGGGGAGACCCAGTACTTC. The entire variable domain, with the rest obtained from reference TRBV7-8 and TRBJ2-5, is as follows: GAGVSQSPRYKVAKRGQDVALRCDPISGHVSLFWYQQALGQGPEFLTYFQNEAQLDKSGLPSDRFFAERPEGSVSTLKIQRTQQEDSAVYLCASSLVGSGETQYFGPGTRLLVL.

This chain connects TRBV7-9 to TRBJ2-3; 8 positions match TRBD2. The CDR3 covers 18 residues. After removal of 7 bases from V and 3 bases from J, the junction contained 18 bases not matched to a gene. Germline loops: CDR1 SEHNR, CDR2 FQNEAQ (reference sequence). In DNA form, the CDR3 reads TGTGCCAGCAACCCTTGGCCCCCCAAGCGGGAGAGGACAGATACGCAGTATTTT. Its translation is CASNPWPPKRERTDTQYF. Using reference TRBV7-9 and TRBJ2-3 for the parts outside the CDR3, the full variable domain is DTGVSQNPRHKITKRGQNVTFRCDPISEHNRLYWYRQTLGQGPEFLTYFQNEAQLEKSRLLSDRFSAERPKGSFSTLEIQRTEQGDSAMYLCASNPWPPKRERTDTQYFGPGTRLTVL.

The chain employs TRBV7-9 and TRBJ2-7; TRBD1 agrees at 7 bases. V was pared by 2 bases and J by 0 bases, with 10 bases of the junction left unmatched. In germline, CDR1 is SEHNR, CDR2 FQNEAQ (reference sequence). CDR3 length equals 17 residues. The CDR3: CASSLRPGQRSSYEQYF. The CDR3 DNA reads as TGTGCCAGCAGCTTACGCCCGGGACAGCGGAGCTCCTACGAGCAGTACTTC.

The table lists this clone with a few counts. V and J are TRBV9 and TRBJ1-2; a possible D gene is TRBD1 (5 bases). Germline assignment: CDR1 SGDLS and CDR2 YYNGEE. Trimming shortened V by 0 bases and J by 4 bases, and 10 bases separated the two germline ends. This CDR3 has 14 amino acids. The CDR3 protein is CASSVGGTVYGYTF. The CDR3 DNA sequence: TGTGCCAGCAGCGTAGGAGGGACCGTCTATGGCTACACCTTC.

The J gene is TRBJ1-1, the V gene TRBV7-3, with TRBD1 as a possible D gene (6 bases). Looked up from germline, CDR1 is SGHTA and CDR2 is FQGTGA. Between the trimmed V and J ends, which lost 1 base and 5 bases, there was a span of 14 bases. CDR3 size: 15 residues. CDR3 in DNA: TGTGCCAGCAGCTTAAACCCAGGGGCAGGGACTGAAGCTTTCTTT. As protein: CASSLNPGAGTEAFF.

V and J are TRBV9 and TRBJ1-1; possible D gene TRBD1, 6 bases. The germline V gene encodes CDR1 SGDLS and CDR2 YYNGEE. CDR3 length: 16 amino acids. The V and J ends lost 4 bases and 4 bases respectively, with 20 bases between them. The CDR3 coding sequence is TGTGCCAGCAGCCATAACAGGGAGGGGCTTCGCACTGAAGCTTTCTTT. Its protein product is CASSHNREGLRTEAFF.

CDR3 nucleotide sequence: TGTGCCAGCTCAACCCGGGGCATCGTTCCCCCAAATGAGCAGTTCTTC. Amino acid sequence: CASSTRGIVPPNEQFF. This chain connects TRBV18 to TRBJ2-1, with D tentatively TRBD1 or TRBD2 (5 bases each). Germline CDR1 reads KGHSH; CDR2 reads LQKENI. Trimming left V 5 bases short and J 7 bases short, with 21 bases between. CDR3 length: 16 residues.

The V and J genes are TRBV19 and TRBJ1-5; TRBD1 matches at 9 bases. Per germline, CDR1 LNHDA and CDR2 SQIVND (reference sequence). CDR3 size: 13 residues. V dropped 7 bases and J dropped 4; count of bases not matched to a gene: 2. The CDR3 reads CASNGQGNQPQHF. For the CDR3, the DNA is TGTGCCAGTAACGGACAGGGGAATCAGCCCCAGCATTTT.

The chain carries TRBV9 and TRBJ1-5; D remains ambiguous. The CDR3 is 16 amino acids. Trimming removed 4 bases from V and 4 bases from J, with 18 bases in between. Germline V gene lookup returns CDR1 SGDLS and CDR2 YYNGEE. This CDR3 is CASSPRDLSPNQPQHF. The CDR3 bases are TGTGCCAGCAGCCCCCGGGATCTTTCGCCGAATCAGCCCCAGCATTTT. Using reference TRBV9 and TRBJ1-5 for the parts outside the CDR3, the full variable domain is DSGVTQTPKHLITATGQRVTLRCSPRSGDLSVYWYQQSLDQGLQFLIQYYNGEERAKGNILERFSAQQFPDLHSELNLSSLELGDSALYFCASSPRDLSPNQPQHFGDGTRLSIL.

This chain connects TRBV27 to TRBJ1-1; 7 bases fit TRBD1. Trimming at V came to 8 bases and at J to 0 bases, leaving 3 bases not matched to a gene. CDR1 and CDR2 (germline): MNHEY, SMNVEV (reference sequence). This CDR3 comprises 13 residues. CDR3 sequence reads: CASQQGVNTEAFF. CDR3 nucleotide sequence: TGTGCCAGCCAGCAGGGGGTGAACACTGAAGCTTTCTTT.

This chain uses TRBV6-5 with TRBJ2-7; D is perhaps TRBD1 or TRBD2 (5 bases each). This CDR3 comprises 14 residues. The V and J ends lost 0 bases and 5 bases respectively, with 11 bases between them. Germline assignment: CDR1 MNHEY and CDR2 SVGAGI. CDR3: CASSYSEGINEQYF. CDR3 DNA sequence: TGTGCCAGCAGTTACTCCGAGGGGATCAACGAGCAGTACTTC.

The rearrangement joins TRBV11-1 to TRBJ2-7; tentative D call: TRBD1 (6 bases). The CDR3 contains 15 residues. The germline V and J ends were trimmed by 1 base and 9 bases, with 19 bases remaining between them. Germline assignment: CDR1 SGHAT and CDR2 FQDESV (reference sequence). CDR3: CASSLGTEALLGQYF. The DNA of the CDR3 is TGTGCCAGCAGCTTAGGGACAGAAGCTTTGCTTGGGCAGTACTTC. The variable domain in full, completed from reference TRBV11-1 and TRBJ2-7, reads EAEVAQSPRYKITEKSQAVAFWCDPISGHATLYWYRQILGQGPELLVQFQDESVVDDSQLPKDRFSAERLKGVDSTLKIQPAELGDSAMYLCASSLGTEALLGQYFGPGTRLTVT.

J is TRBJ1-1 and V is TRBV18, with D tentatively TRBD1 (6 bases). The CDR3 runs to 15 residues. From germline, CDR1 is KGHSH and CDR2 LQKENI. The V and J ends lost 6 bases and 2 bases respectively, with 16 bases between them. The CDR3 loop reads CASSSQTGDNTEAFF. In DNA, the CDR3 is TGTGCCAGCTCCTCCCAGACAGGCGATAACACTGAAGCTTTCTTT.

For the CDR3, the DNA is TGTGCCAGCAGTTTTACCCCGGGTAGCGGGAGGGTAAGAGCGACCCAGTACTTC. It yields the protein CASSFTPGSGRVRATQYF. The V call is TRBV28, the J call TRBJ2-5, with 11 bases identical to TRBD2. Germline assignment: CDR1 MDHEN and CDR2 SYDVKM. CDR3 length: 18 amino acids. The ends lost 3 bases at V and 7 bases at J; junction bases unmatched: 16.